The 12 T cell receptor beta chains presented below share a single source sample, sequenced in a study of T cells in Graves' hyperthyroidism and ophthalmopathy. Authors of the study amplified TCR beta CDR3 regions from RNA transcripts. HTBI primers drove first-round RT-PCR of the TCR CDR3. TCRdb ran MiXCR on the multiplex PCR reads and lists one entry per CDR3 protein. The profile shows roughly 360,000 distinct CDR3 sequences, about 13% of them singletons. Input material: blood. All receptors come from a man aged 25-45 years with Graves' hyperthyroidism that later progressed to Graves' ophthalmopathy.

This clonotype has a count of ten or more. This rearrangement joins TRBV5-1 to TRBJ2-1, with TRBD2 matching 7 bases. The CDR3 has 14 residues. Germline V lookup: CDR1 SGHRS, CDR2 YFSETQ. V lost 2 bases and J lost 6; bases outside the gene matches: 5. Written as DNA, the CDR3 is TGCGCCAGCAGCTTAGGGACTACACGCAATGAGCAGTTCTTC. Protein: CASSLGTTRNEQFF.

This chain uses TRBV28 with TRBJ2-2, with 11 bases matching TRBD2. The junction had 7 bases not matched to a gene; V was cut back by 4 bases and J by 6 bases. This CDR3 is built from 16 residues. Looked up from germline, CDR1 is MDHEN and CDR2 is SYDVKM. CDR3 bases: TGTGCCAGCAGTTCTCCTCTAGCGGGGGGCTCCGGGGAGCTGTTTTTT. Its protein is CASSSPLAGGSGELFF.

The genes are TRBV19 and TRBJ1-4, with 8 bases that match TRBD1. There are 15 residues in the CDR3. Per germline, CDR1 LNHDA and CDR2 SQIVND (reference sequence). V shed 8 bases, J shed 2 bases, and the junction held 7 bases outside the gene matches. For the CDR3, the DNA is TGTGCCAGTTCGCCAGGGGGCTTGACTAATGAAAAACTGTTTTTT. The encoded protein is CASSPGGLTNEKLFF.

This clonotype was seen at least ten times. The chain is built from TRBV28 and TRBJ2-7, with a tentative D call TRBD2 (6 bases). Germline loops: CDR1 MDHEN, CDR2 SYDVKM. Trimming pared 1 base from V and 2 bases from J, leaving 9 bases between. The CDR3 contains 14 residues. CDR3 sequence reads: CASSLLGEAYEQYF. The CDR3 DNA reads TGTGCCAGCAGTTTATTAGGGGAGGCCTACGAGCAGTACTTC.

The CDR3 is CASSSNYYGQGNQPQHF. The CDR3 DNA reads as TGTGCCAGCAGCTCAAATTATTACGGACAGGGCAATCAGCCCCAGCATTTT. J is TRBJ1-5 and V is TRBV7-8; 7 bases line up with TRBD1. CDR3 length equals 17 residues. Per the germline V gene, CDR1 is SGHVS and CDR2 is FQNEAQ. The ends lost 4 bases at V and 2 bases at J; junction bases unmatched: 11.

To note about this clonotype: This may be a read error, as it is one base from a much larger clone. The rearrangement joins TRBV9 to TRBJ2-7, with D tentatively TRBD2 (6 bases). The CDR3 sequence is 13 residues long. V was clipped by 1 base and J by 10 bases, with 15 bases between them. Per germline, CDR1 SGDLS and CDR2 YYNGEE. CDR3 residues: CASSVTCGVDQYF. The CDR3 region has the DNA TGTGCCAGCAGCGTAACTTGCGGGGTCGACCAGTACTTC.

This chain joins TRBV9 and TRBJ1-1; maybe TRBD1 (5 bases). The V end was cut by 0 bases, the J end by 11 bases, with 11 bases between. CDR1 and CDR2 (germline): SGDLS, YYNGEE. The CDR3 totals 12 residues. CDR3 coding DNA: TGTGCCAGCAGCGTAGGGGGCGGGAGGGCTTTCTTT. Protein product: CASSVGGGRAFF.

This clonotype was found a few times. The chain joins TRBV20-1 to TRBJ2-3; a weak D match, TRBD2 (7 bases). The germline V and J ends were trimmed by 4 bases and 8 bases, with 19 bases remaining between them. The CDR3 covers 14 residues. Germline V gene lookup returns CDR1 DFQATT and CDR2 SNEGSKA (reference sequence). CDR3 nucleotides: TGCAGTGCTATCGGCGGGGGCCCGCCCGGTACGCAGTATTTT. Translation: CSAIGGGPPGTQYF.

This clonotype appeared many times. The chain is built from TRBV6-1 and TRBJ1-2; no firm D call. The V and J ends lost 6 bases and 2 bases respectively, with 10 bases between them. There are 13 residues in the CDR3. Germline loops: CDR1 MNHNS, CDR2 SASEGT. CDR3 DNA: TGTGCCAGCAGGGGCGACGGGAACTATGGCTACACCTTC. It yields the protein CASRGDGNYGYTF.

A few counts support this clonotype. V is TRBV16 and J is TRBJ1-5; unclear D gene. The V end was cut by 0 bases, the J end by 3 bases, with 12 bases between. CDR3 size: 16 residues. Germline V gene data show CDR1 as KGHSY and CDR2 as FQNENV. The chain's CDR3 is CASSQSPPTANQPQHF. In DNA, the CDR3 is TGTGCCAGCAGCCAATCGCCTCCAACAGCCAATCAGCCCCAGCATTTT. Full variable domain (outside the CDR3, taken from reference TRBV16 and TRBJ1-5): GEEVAQTPKHLVRGEGQKAKLYCAPIKGHSYVFWYQQVLKNEFKFLISFQNENVFDETGMPKERFSAKCLPNSPCSLEIQATKLEDSAVYFCASSQSPPTANQPQHFGDGTRLSIL.

The V gene is TRBV30, the J gene TRBJ2-7; D perhaps matches TRBD1 (6 bases). V was cut by 0 bases and J by 0 bases, with 15 bases left in between. This CDR3 has 16 amino acids. Looked up from germline, CDR1 is GTSNPN and CDR2 is SVGIG (reference sequence). This chain's CDR3 is CAWSVLGDMDSYEQYF. As DNA, the CDR3 is TGTGCCTGGAGTGTACTAGGGGACATGGACTCCTACGAGCAGTACTTC.

CDR3 sequence: CSASFTWTNEQFF. The CDR3 DNA reads TGCAGTGCTAGTTTTACGTGGACGAATGAGCAGTTCTTC. V usage is TRBV20-1 and J usage is TRBJ2-1; D remains unclear. This CDR3 region has 13 residues. V was pared by 3 bases and J by 7 bases, with 13 bases between. Looked up from germline, CDR1 is DFQATT and CDR2 is SNEGSKA (reference sequence).